This T cell receptor (beta chain) was observed in a study of T cell responses to AZD1222 COVID-19 vaccine. Data came from immunoSEQ multiplex PCR; TCRdb stores just in-frame clones and leaves some out. The sample contains 100,000 to 150,000 clones, over 75% of which appear only once. Germline CDR1 is SGHNT and CDR2 is YYREEE (reference sequence). The V end was cut by 3 bases, the J end by 3 bases, with 14 bases between. There are 15 residues in the CDR3. This TCR derives from an adult in good health. The chain joins TRBV5-4 to TRBJ2-3, with D perhaps matching TRBD2 (5 bases). The sequences come from peripheral blood, collected on day 0 of AZD1222 vaccination. The CDR3 DNA sequence: TGTGCCAGCAGCTACGTACCGTCGGGAACAGATACGCAGTATTTT. As protein: CASSYVPSGTDTQYF. Combining the CDR3 with reference TRBV5-4 and TRBJ2-3 gives the whole variable domain ETGVTQSPTHLIKTRGQQVTLRCSSQSGHNTVSWYQQALGQGPQFIFQYYREEENGRGNFPPRFSGLQFPNYSSELNVNALELDDSALYLCASSYVPSGTDTQYFGPGTRLTVL.